This T cell receptor (beta chain) emerged from a study of control samples from healthy donors and cancer patients. Profiling relied on immunoSEQ multiplex PCR, and the TCRdb table lists in-frame clones only, not all of them. Among 100,000 to 150,000 clones listed, around 87% were seen once. Per the germline V gene, CDR1 is MDHEN and CDR2 is SYDVKM. The CDR3 runs to 16 residues. Trimming removed 6 bases from V and 2 bases from J; junction bases left unmatched: 5. Material for sequencing was blood. This clonotype was obtained from a man in his sixties in good health. V and J are TRBV28 and TRBJ1-5; 12 positions match TRBD1. The CDR3 region is CASRLGTGGGNQPQHF. The CDR3, as DNA: TGTGCCAGCAGACTCGGGACAGGGGGCGGCAATCAGCCCCAGCATTTT.